The 26 T cell receptor beta chains given below trace back to one sample, sequenced in a study of T cells expressing NK-cell markers. TCRdb re-called the 5' RACE reads and shows each CDR3 protein once, DNA omitted. The table counts some 600,000 distinct CDR3 sequences; around 3.3% lies in the top ten. The sequenced sample was blood T cells: a sorted CD56 or NKG2C T cell subset, CD4+ or CD8+ T cells, or bulk PBMC T cells (not recorded which). These receptors were taken from a man aged 18 to 30 in good health.

This chain connects TRBV4-2 to TRBJ2-6; the TCRdb call, TRBD1, lacks DNA for checking. The CDR3 is 18 residues long. Germline-derived CDR1 and CDR2 are LGHNA and YNFKEQ. This CDR3 is CASSLLGQGLSGANVLTF.

This chain uses TRBV7-9 with TRBJ2-5; the TRBD1 assignment by TCRdb is unverifiable without DNA. This CDR3 is 14 amino acids long. CDR1 and CDR2 (germline): SEHNR, FQNEAQ (reference sequence). CDR3 region: CASSLRDRVETQYF. The variable domain in full, completed from reference TRBV7-9 and TRBJ2-5, reads DTGVSQNPRHKITKRGQNVTFRCDPISEHNRLYWYRQTLGQGPEFLTYFQNEAQLEKSRLLSDRFSAERPKGSFSTLEIQRTEQGDSAMYLCASSLRDRVETQYFGPGTRLLVL.

The chain combines TRBV12-3 or TRBV12-4 with TRBJ2-2; TCRdb picks TRBD1, but there is no DNA to check that call. This CDR3 contains 15 residues. The CDR3 is CASRQGTTNTGELFF.

The chain uses TRBV28 and TRBJ2-7; there is no DNA to check the TCRdb D call of TRBD2. Per the germline V gene, CDR1 is MDHEN and CDR2 is SYDVKM. The CDR3 is made up of 17 amino acids. CDR3 loop: CASSQMGLDREGYEQYF.

This sequence joins TRBV24-1 and TRBJ2-2; the D call of TRBD1 rests on TCRdb alone, since no DNA is present to check it. The germline V gene has CDR1 KGHDR and CDR2 SFDVKD. The CDR3 covers 14 residues. The CDR3 spells CATSDDGIPKELFF.

The rearrangement uses TRBV7-8 and TRBJ1-5; TCRdb lists TRBD1, though no DNA is available to test this call. The CDR3 covers 18 residues. Germline CDR1 is SGHVS and CDR2 is FQNEAQ. CDR3 amino acids: CASSPGTGGYYSNQPQHF.

The CDR3 here is CAISESTRGNEQFF. The gene calls are TRBV10-3 and TRBJ2-1; the D call from TCRdb, TRBD1, cannot be confirmed without DNA. Per the germline V gene, CDR1 is ENHRY and CDR2 is SYGVKD. CDR3 length: 14 residues.

This rearrangement joins TRBV10-3 to TRBJ2-1; TCRdb reports TRBD1, a call that lacks DNA to check it against. CDR1 and CDR2 from the germline V gene are ENHRY and SYGVKD. There are 19 residues in the CDR3. The CDR3: CAIATGTGRPKNSYNEQFF.

The V call is TRBV6-5, the J call TRBJ2-1; absent DNA, TCRdb's TRBD2 call cannot be checked. The CDR3 extends over 18 amino acids. Germline CDR1 is MNHEY and CDR2 is SVGAGI. CDR3 protein: CASSYSPTLTSIRDEQFF.

V and J are TRBV11-1 and TRBJ2-3; TCRdb reports TRBD1, a call that lacks DNA to check it against. CDR1 is SGHAT, CDR2 FQDESV, per germline (reference sequence). The CDR3 length is 15 residues. CDR3 amino acids: CASSLTGAVADTQYF.

The chain uses TRBV9 and TRBJ2-1. Looked up from germline, CDR1 is SGDLS and CDR2 is YYNGEE. The CDR3 is 11 amino acids. CDR3: CASSASGEQFF.

This chain links TRBV4-3 with TRBJ2-2; the D call of TRBD2 rests on TCRdb alone, since no DNA is present to check it. The CDR3 has 18 residues. Germline assignment: CDR1 LGHNA and CDR2 YSLEER. The CDR3 loop is CASSLLRNGRRGPGELFF.

The chain couples TRBV20-1 to TRBJ2-7; TCRdb designates TRBD1, a call that cannot be tested without DNA. Per the germline V gene, CDR1 is DFQATT and CDR2 is SNEGSKA (reference sequence). CDR3 size: 15 residues. CDR3: CSARNLQGISYEQYF.

V and J are TRBV12-3 or TRBV12-4 and TRBJ1-2; TCRdb calls TRBD1, which cannot be checked without DNA. This CDR3 comprises 15 residues. The CDR3 reads CASSPDRGQDYGYTF.

This sequence joins TRBV12-3 or TRBV12-4 and TRBJ2-1; lacking DNA, the TRBD1 call made by TCRdb goes unchecked. The length of the CDR3 is 14 residues. CDR3 amino acids: CASRPQGHYNEQFF.

The chain combines TRBV12-3 or TRBV12-4 with TRBJ1-1; TCRdb calls TRBD1, which cannot be checked without DNA. This CDR3 has 13 amino acids. This chain's CDR3 is CASSFSGLIEAFF.

The genes are TRBV20-1 and TRBJ2-4; checking the TCRdb D call of TRBD1 is not possible without DNA. Germline V gene lookup returns CDR1 DFQATT and CDR2 SNEGSKA (reference sequence). The CDR3 length is 20 residues. This chain's CDR3 is CSARDGGTGISFSLGNIQYF.

The chain is built from TRBV15 and TRBJ1-4; TCRdb indicates TRBD1, and absent DNA this call remains unverified. CDR1 is LNHNV, CDR2 YYDKDF, per germline (reference sequence). The CDR3 totals 14 residues. The CDR3 reads CATSIGTPGEKLFF. Drawing the rest from reference TRBV15 and TRBJ1-4, the complete variable domain is DAMVIQNPRYQVTQFGKPVTLSCSQTLNHNVMYWYQQKSSQAPKLLFHYYDKDFNNEADTPDNFQSRRPNTSFCFLDIRSPGLGDTAMYLCATSIGTPGEKLFFGSGTQLSVL.

The chain joins TRBV3-1 to TRBJ1-1; TCRdb selects TRBD1, and the lack of DNA leaves this call unchecked. This CDR3 spans 16 amino acids. CDR1 and CDR2 from the germline V gene are LGHDT and YNNKEL (reference sequence). The CDR3 protein is CASSQDRAGWDTEAFF.

V usage is TRBV10-3 and J usage is TRBJ2-1; TCRdb's D call of TRBD2 is untestable without DNA. This CDR3 spans 13 amino acids. Germline CDR1 ENHRY, CDR2 SYGVKD. The CDR3 is CATGGGREDEQFF.

The CDR3: CASSYAQGQNTEAFF. V and J are TRBV6-5 and TRBJ1-1; the D call from TCRdb, TRBD1, cannot be confirmed without DNA. The CDR3 totals 15 residues. From germline, CDR1 is MNHEY and CDR2 SVGAGI.

The CDR3 sequence: CSCPSGYNEQFF. The rearrangement uses TRBV29-1 and TRBJ2-1; without DNA, the TCRdb call of TRBD2 cannot be checked. The germline V gene has CDR1 SQVTM and CDR2 ANQGSEA. The CDR3 extends over 12 amino acids.

The chain joins TRBV6-5 to TRBJ2-1; no DNA is available, so the TRBD1 call from TCRdb remains unchecked. CDR1 is MNHEY, CDR2 SVGAGI, per germline. This CDR3 spans 14 amino acids. The CDR3 spells CASSYNRDINEQFF.

The gene calls are TRBV6-6 and TRBJ1-4. The germline V gene has CDR1 MNHNY and CDR2 SVGAGI (reference sequence). The CDR3 contains 11 residues. Here the CDR3 reads CVDDENAKLFF.

Here the CDR3 reads CASSLEASSVKSYNEQFF. The chain is built from TRBV5-1 and TRBJ2-1; no DNA is available, so the TRBD2 call from TCRdb remains unchecked. Germline V gives CDR1 SGHRS, CDR2 YFSETQ. The CDR3 is 18 residues long.

This sequence joins TRBV20-1 and TRBJ2-4; no DNA is available, so the TRBD1 call from TCRdb remains unchecked. The CDR3 runs to 14 residues. The germline V gene encodes CDR1 DFQATT and CDR2 SNEGSKA (reference sequence). CDR3 amino acids: CSAIDRVVFNIQYF.